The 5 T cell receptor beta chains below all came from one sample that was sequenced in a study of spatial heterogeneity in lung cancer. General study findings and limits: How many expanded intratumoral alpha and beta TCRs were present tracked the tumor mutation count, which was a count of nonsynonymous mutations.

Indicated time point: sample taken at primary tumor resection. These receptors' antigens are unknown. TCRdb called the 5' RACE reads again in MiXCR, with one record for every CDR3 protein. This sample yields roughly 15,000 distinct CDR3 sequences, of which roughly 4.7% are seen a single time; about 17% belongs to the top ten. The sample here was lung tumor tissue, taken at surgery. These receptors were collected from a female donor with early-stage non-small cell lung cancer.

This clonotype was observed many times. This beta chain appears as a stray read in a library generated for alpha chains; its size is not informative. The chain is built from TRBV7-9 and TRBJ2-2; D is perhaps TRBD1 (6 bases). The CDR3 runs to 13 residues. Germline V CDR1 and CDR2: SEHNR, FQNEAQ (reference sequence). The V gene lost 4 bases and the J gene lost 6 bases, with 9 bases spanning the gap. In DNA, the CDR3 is TGTGCCAGCAGCTCCACAGGGTCCGGGGAGCTGTTTTTT. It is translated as CASSSTGSGELFF. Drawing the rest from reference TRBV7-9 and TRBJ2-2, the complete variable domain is DTGVSQNPRHKITKRGQNVTFRCDPISEHNRLYWYRQTLGQGPEFLTYFQNEAQLEKSRLLSDRFSAERPKGSFSTLEIQRTEQGDSAMYLCASSSTGSGELFFGEGSRLTVL.

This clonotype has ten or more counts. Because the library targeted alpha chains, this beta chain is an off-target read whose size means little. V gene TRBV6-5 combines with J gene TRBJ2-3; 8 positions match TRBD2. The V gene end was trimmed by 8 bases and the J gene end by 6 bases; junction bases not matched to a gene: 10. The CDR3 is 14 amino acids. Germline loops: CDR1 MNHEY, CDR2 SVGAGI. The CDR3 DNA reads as TGTGCCAGCCACCAAGGGCGGGGGGCTGATACGCAGTATTTT. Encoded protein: CASHQGRGADTQYF.

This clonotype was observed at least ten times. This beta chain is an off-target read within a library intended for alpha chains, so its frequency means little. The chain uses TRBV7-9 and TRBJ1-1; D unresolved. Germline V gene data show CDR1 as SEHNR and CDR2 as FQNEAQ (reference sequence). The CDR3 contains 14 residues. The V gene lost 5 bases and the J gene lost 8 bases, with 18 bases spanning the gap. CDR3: CASSGFRNAPEAFF. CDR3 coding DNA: TGTGCCAGCAGCGGTTTCAGGAACGCTCCCGAAGCTTTCTTT.

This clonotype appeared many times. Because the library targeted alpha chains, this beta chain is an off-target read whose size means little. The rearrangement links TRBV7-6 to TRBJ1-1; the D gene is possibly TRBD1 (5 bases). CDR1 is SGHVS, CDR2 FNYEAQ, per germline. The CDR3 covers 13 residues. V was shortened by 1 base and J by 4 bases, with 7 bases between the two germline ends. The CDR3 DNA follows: TGTGCCAGCAGCTTAGGAGGGGTCACTGAAGCTTTCTTT. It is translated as CASSLGGVTEAFF. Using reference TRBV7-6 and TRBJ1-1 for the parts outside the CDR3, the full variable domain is GAGVSQSPRYKVTKRGQDVALRCDPISGHVSLYWYRQALGQGPEFLTYFNYEAQQDKSGLPNDRFSAERPEGSISTLTIQRTEQRDSAMYRCASSLGGVTEAFFGQGTRLTVV.

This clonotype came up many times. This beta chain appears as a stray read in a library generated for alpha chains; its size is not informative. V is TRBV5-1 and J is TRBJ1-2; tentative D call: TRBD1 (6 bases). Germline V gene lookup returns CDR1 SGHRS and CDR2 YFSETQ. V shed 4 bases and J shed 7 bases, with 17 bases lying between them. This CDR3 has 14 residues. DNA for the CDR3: TGCGCCAGCAGCCGAGGGGGGAGCTTCGCTGGCTACACCTTC. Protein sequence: CASSRGGSFAGYTF.